One and the same sample provided the 24 T cell receptor beta chains below, sequenced in a study of long-term antiretroviral therapy in people with HIV. The immunoSEQ assay was v3.0, run at survey level. Profiling relied on immunoSEQ multiplex PCR, and the TCRdb table lists in-frame clones only, not all of them. Of roughly 33,000 clones listed, 65% to 80% are singletons. This specimen consisted of unsorted PBMCs, obtained 2 years after starting antiretroviral therapy. These receptors came from a woman in her 50s with HIV.

DNA for the CDR3: TGTGCCAGCAGAAAAGGGGGTCCGGGTGGCTACACCTTC. Translated, it gives CASRKGGPGGYTF. V usage is TRBV27 and J usage is TRBJ1-2; possibly TRBD1 for D (6 bases). Germline loops: CDR1 MNHEY, CDR2 SMNVEV (reference sequence). V lost 6 bases to trimming and J lost 7 bases, with 15 bases between them. This CDR3 has 13 residues.

V is TRBV2 and J is TRBJ1-4; no definite D call. The germline V gene has CDR1 SNHLY and CDR2 FYNNEI. CDR3 length: 14 residues. The ends were cut back, 8 bases at V and 7 bases at J, with 17 bases in the middle. DNA of the CDR3: TGTGCCAGCGTTAGGTCCCTTGGTGGTGAAAAACTGTTTTTT. Translated, it gives CASVRSLGGEKLFF.

The rearrangement links TRBV28 to TRBJ1-1; 7 bases map to TRBD1. Germline V gene data show CDR1 as MDHEN and CDR2 as SYDVKM. CDR3 size: 14 residues. V shed 5 bases and J 0 bases; nucleotides not matched to a gene: 3. The CDR3 is CASSNRGVNTEAFF. The CDR3 region has the DNA TGTGCCAGCAGTAACAGGGGTGTGAACACTGAAGCTTTCTTT. Combining the CDR3 with reference TRBV28 and TRBJ1-1 gives the whole variable domain DVKVTQSSRYLVKRTGEKVFLECVQDMDHENMFWYRQDPGLGLRLIYFSYDVKMKEKGDIPEGYSVSREKKERFSLILESASTNQTSMYLCASSNRGVNTEAFFGQGTRLTVV.

This CDR3 reads CASSTGFTYEQYV. The CDR3 coding sequence is TGTGCCAGCAGCACAGGATTTACCTACGAGCAGTACGTC. This rearrangement joins TRBV5-5 to TRBJ2-7; TRBD1 might be the D (5 bases). This CDR3 comprises 13 residues. V dropped 4 bases and J dropped 2 bases, with 10 bases sitting between them. Germline V gene data show CDR1 as SGHKS and CDR2 as YYEKEE (reference sequence).

The genes are TRBV5-1 and TRBJ1-2; D remains ambiguous. The CDR3 spans 12 residues. CDR1 is SGHRS, CDR2 YFSETQ, per germline. Trimming stripped 0 bases from V and 8 bases from J, with 8 bases between. The CDR3: CASSLDGKGYTF. Here the CDR3 DNA reads TGCGCCAGCAGCTTGGACGGGAAAGGCTACACCTTC.

V and J are TRBV29-1 and TRBJ2-3; TRBD1 agrees at 7 bases. V shed 8 bases and J 5 bases; nucleotides not matched to a gene: 13. This CDR3 has 14 residues. Germline V CDR1 and CDR2: SQVTM, ANQGSEA. The CDR3 nucleotides read TGCAGCACCAGACAGGGCGATTCGAGAGATACGCAGTATTTT. Amino acids: CSTRQGDSRDTQYF.

The V and J genes are TRBV6-1 and TRBJ1-5, with D unclear. Trimming shortened V by 6 bases and J by 4 bases, and 13 bases separated the two germline ends. CDR3 length: 14 residues. In germline, CDR1 is MNHNS, CDR2 SASEGT. CDR3 nucleotide sequence: TGTGCCAGCAGGCCCCGGGTGCCAAATCAGCCCCAGCATTTT. Translating it yields CASRPRVPNQPQHF.

This clone was found a few times. The chain joins TRBV7-2 to TRBJ1-6; D ambiguous. Trimming took off 1 base at V and 7 bases at J, with 5 bases between the two ends. Germline lookup yields CDR1 SGHTA and CDR2 FQGNSA. CDR3 length: 13 amino acids. As DNA, the CDR3 is TGTGCCAGCAGCTTAGTAATAAATTCACCCCTCCACTTT. Its translation is CASSLVINSPLHF. Drawing the rest from reference TRBV7-2 and TRBJ1-6, the complete variable domain is GAGVSQSPSNKVTEKGKDVELRCDPISGHTALYWYRQSLGQGLEFLIYFQGNSAPDKSGLPSDRFSAERTGGSVSTLTIQRTQQEDSAVYLCASSLVINSPLHFGNGTRLTVT.

This chain links TRBV7-3 with TRBJ2-5; 12 bases agree with TRBD2. After removal of 4 bases from V and 5 bases from J, the junction contained 5 bases not matched to a gene. The CDR3 extends over 15 amino acids. Germline CDR1 and CDR2: SGHTA and FQGTGA. The CDR3 protein is CASSYGGTSGETQYF. CDR3 nucleotides: TGTGCCAGCAGCTATGGAGGGACTAGCGGGGAGACCCAGTACTTC.

V gene TRBV5-4 combines with J gene TRBJ2-2; D may be TRBD2 (6 bases). This CDR3 is built from 15 residues. Germline assignment: CDR1 SGHNT and CDR2 YYREEE (reference sequence). The V gene lost 3 bases and the J gene lost 4 bases, with 13 bases spanning the gap. CDR3 region: CASSYRVGGTGELFF. In nucleotides, the CDR3 is TGTGCCAGCAGCTACCGGGTGGGGGGCACCGGGGAGCTGTTTTTT.

This clone was seen more than once but under ten times. This chain uses TRBV7-6 with TRBJ2-7; tentatively, D is TRBD1 (6 bases). V lost 4 bases and J 2 bases, leaving 12 bases between the germline ends. CDR1 is SGHVS and CDR2 is FNYEAQ in the germline V gene. The CDR3 is 14 residues long. The CDR3 region has the DNA TGTGCCAGCAGCTCCTTCGACAGGCCCTACGAGCAGTACTTC. Translation gives CASSSFDRPYEQYF.

J is TRBJ1-2 and V is TRBV27, with D unresolved. The CDR3 runs 13 residues. CDR1 and CDR2 from the germline V gene are MNHEY and SMNVEV (reference sequence). V was clipped by 3 bases and J by 1 base, with 6 bases between them. The CDR3 DNA follows: TGTGCCAGCAGTTTGGGGATTAACTATGGCTACACCTTC. It encodes CASSLGINYGYTF.

This clone was counted only a few times. The chain employs TRBV2 and TRBJ1-2, with a possible D match to TRBD1 (5 bases). Per germline, CDR1 SNHLY and CDR2 FYNNEI. Trimming stripped 6 bases from V and 5 bases from J, with 10 bases between. This CDR3 has 12 residues. CDR3 loop: CASRRGGYGYTF. For the CDR3, the DNA is TGTGCCAGCAGAAGGGGCGGGTATGGCTACACCTTC.

The rearrangement uses TRBV27 and TRBJ2-7; either TRBD1 or TRBD2 may supply D (5 bases each). This CDR3 is 12 amino acids long. Trimming took off 6 bases at V and 0 bases at J, with 6 bases between the two ends. Germline CDR1 reads MNHEY; CDR2 reads SMNVEV (reference sequence). CDR3 sequence reads: CASRGVSYEQYF. The CDR3 DNA sequence: TGTGCCAGCAGGGGGGTCTCCTACGAGCAGTACTTC.

The chain joins TRBV14 to TRBJ2-5, with unresolved D. CDR3 length: 15 residues. The V end was cut by 0 bases, the J end by 2 bases, with 10 bases between. Germline-derived CDR1 and CDR2 are SGHDN and FVKESK. In nucleotides, the CDR3 is TGTGCCAGCAGCCAAGAATTGAGGAATCAAGAGACCCAGTACTTC. Translated: CASSQELRNQETQYF.

The chain is built from TRBV19 and TRBJ1-1; the match to TRBD1 covers 10 bases. This CDR3 comprises 15 residues. Trimming at V came to 5 bases and at J to 4 bases, leaving 7 bases not matched to a gene. Per germline, CDR1 LNHDA and CDR2 SQIVND (reference sequence). This CDR3 is CASSPDWTGGTEAFF. CDR3 nucleotide sequence: TGTGCCAGTAGTCCGGACTGGACAGGGGGCACTGAAGCTTTCTTT.

The rearrangement uses TRBV19 and TRBJ1-2, with TRBD1 matching over 9 bases. Germline V gene data show CDR1 as LNHDA and CDR2 as SQIVND (reference sequence). Trimming cost V 9 bases and J 8 bases; bases outside gene matches: 28. The CDR3 has 19 amino acids. The CDR3 DNA follows: TGTGCCAGAACGCGAAATCATGAGGGACAGGGAATCCGAAACAGGGGCTACACCTTC. Translation gives CARTRNHEGQGIRNRGYTF.

A remark on this clone: The sample contains more than one DNA sequence encoding this CDR3. This rearrangement joins TRBV5-1 to TRBJ2-1; D is uncertain. The V gene lost 0 bases and the J gene lost 6 bases, with 1 base spanning the gap. The length of the CDR3 is 11 residues. Per the germline V gene, CDR1 is SGHRS and CDR2 is YFSETQ. This CDR3 reads CASSLGNEQFF. The CDR3 region has the DNA TGCGCCAGCAGCTTGGGCAATGAGCAGTTCTTC. Full variable domain (missing parts from reference TRBV5-1 and TRBJ2-1): KAGVTQTPRYLIKTRGQQVTLSCSPISGHRSVSWYQQTPGQGLQFLFEYFSETQRNKGNFPGRFSGRQFSNSRSEMNVSTLELGDSALYLCASSLGNEQFFGPGTRLTVL.

This clone turned up a few times. The chain recombines TRBV2 with TRBJ1-6, with 9 bases that match TRBD1. The CDR3 loop spans 15 amino acids. V lost 5 bases and J lost 9; bases outside the gene matches: 8. Germline V gives CDR1 SNHLY, CDR2 FYNNEI. The chain's CDR3 is CASSRSGQGSSPLHF. The CDR3 bases are TGTGCCAGCAGTCGCTCAGGACAGGGGAGTTCACCCCTCCACTTT.

This sequence joins TRBV7-3 and TRBJ2-2; 7 bases map to TRBD2. CDR1 is SGHTA, CDR2 FQGTGA, per germline. The trim removed 3 bases at V and 3 bases at J, leaving 13 bases unmatched. The CDR3 sequence is 18 residues long. CDR3 nucleotides: TGTGCCAGCAGCTTCGGCCGTGCGCGGGGGACTCACACCGGGGAGCTGTTTTTT. Its protein product is CASSFGRARGTHTGELFF.

V usage is TRBV25-1 and J usage is TRBJ2-1; 8 nucleotides agree with TRBD2. The germline gives CDR1 MGHDK, CDR2 SYGVNS. This CDR3 is 15 amino acids long. The J segment lost 5 bases and the V segment lost 1 base, leaving 4 bases of the junction unmatched. The CDR3 sequence is CASSEWAGGNNEQFF. The CDR3 bases are TGTGCCAGCAGTGAATGGGCGGGGGGTAACAATGAGCAGTTCTTC.

CDR3 region: CASSHIYRGRNTGELFF. The CDR3 region has the DNA TGCGCCAGCAGCCACATATACAGGGGGCGGAACACCGGGGAGCTGTTTTTT. The chain has TRBV4-1 and TRBJ2-2; 9 bases align to TRBD1. V lost 3 bases to trimming and J lost 1 base; unmatched junction nucleotides: 6. CDR3 size: 17 residues. Germline lookup yields CDR1 MGHRA and CDR2 YSYEKL.

This chain connects TRBV18 to TRBJ2-2, with D possibly matching TRBD2 (5 bases). The CDR3 spans 18 residues. Germline CDR1 and CDR2: KGHSH and LQKENI. Trimming removed 0 bases at V and 1 base at J, with 15 bases between. CDR3 nucleotide sequence: TGTGCCAGCTCACCACCGAGGGAGAAGCGTTGGAACACCGGGGAGCTGTTTTTT. This sequence encodes CASSPPREKRWNTGELFF.

DNA for the CDR3: TGTGCCAGCAGCGGTGGACTCCTAACCGGGGAGCAGTACTTC. Translation gives CASSGGLLTGEQYF. The chain recombines TRBV9 with TRBJ2-7; a possible D gene is TRBD2 (5 bases). The CDR3 runs to 14 residues. The V end was cut by 3 bases, the J end by 7 bases, with 17 bases between. Germline V lookup: CDR1 SGDLS, CDR2 YYNGEE.